The 5 T cell receptor beta chains given below trace back to one sample, sequenced in a study of blood T cell repertoires in COVID-19 (dated by TCRdb to the early 2020s). The library was prepared using the immunoSEQ multiplex PCR assay. The table was pulled from immuneACCESS by TCRdb, which kept in-frame rearrangements only. Such tables lose some clones; where checked, under half of the loss comes from unresolved V genes, and the rest has no known cause. The sample has about 120,000 clones on record, roughly 88% of them singletons. The ten biggest clones cover 8% to 9% of the sample. Sequencing input: peripheral blood. The origin of the receptors is a woman aged 70-85 years who had recovered from COVID-19.

The genes are TRBV7-3 and TRBJ1-2, with D possibly being TRBD1 (6 bases). The CDR3 totals 13 residues. V lost 5 bases, J lost 8 bases, and 15 bases lay in between. Germline V gives CDR1 SGHTA, CDR2 FQGTGA. CDR3 DNA: TGTGCCAGCAGCCTAGGGGCAGGGGAAGGCTACACCTTC. Translation: CASSLGAGEGYTF.

The chain joins TRBV3-1 (or the pseudogene TRBV3-2) to TRBJ2-3; TRBD2 aligns across 7 bases. Trimming took 4 bases from V and 3 from J; bases not matched to a gene: 4. CDR1 and CDR2 (germline): LGHDT, YNNKEL (reference sequence). The CDR3 covers 14 residues. The CDR3 here is CASSRSSGTDTQYF. The CDR3 DNA reads as TGTGCCAGCAGCCGCAGTAGCGGGACAGATACGCAGTATTTT.

The rearrangement links TRBV27 to TRBJ1-4, with unresolved D. This CDR3 has 13 residues. V lost 3 bases to trimming and J lost 8 bases, with 10 bases between them. The germline V gene encodes CDR1 MNHEY and CDR2 SMNVEV (reference sequence). CDR3 in DNA: TGTGCCAGCAGTTTCGACCGAGGAGAAAAACTGTTTTTT. Protein: CASSFDRGEKLFF.

V is TRBV5-1 and J is TRBJ2-2; TRBD1 aligns across 10 bases. The V segment lost 4 bases and the J segment 8 bases; nucleotides outside the gene matches: 5. Germline values: CDR1 SGHRS, CDR2 YFSETQ. This CDR3 is built from 14 residues. The CDR3, as DNA: TGCGCCAGCAGCAATGGACAGGGGGAGGGGGAGCTGTTTTTT. Translating it yields CASSNGQGEGELFF.

The chain links TRBV19 to TRBJ1-1, with 11 bases fitting TRBD1. This CDR3 is 13 amino acids long. V trimming: 7 bases; J trimming: 6 bases; junction bases outside the gene matches: 4. Germline CDR1 is LNHDA and CDR2 is SQIVND (reference sequence). In nucleotides, the CDR3 is TGTGCCAGTAAGGGACAGGGGGTCCCTGAAGCTTTCTTT. Amino acids: CASKGQGVPEAFF.